This T cell receptor (beta chain) was sequenced in a study of T-cell memory formation after mild COVID-19. Background on the study: The two donors had largely donor-specific TCR clusters.

TCRdb passed the 5' RACE reads through MiXCR, listing each CDR3 protein once. This table has approximately 250,000 distinct CDR3 sequences, 15% appearing once. The CDR3 contains 18 residues. CDR1 and CDR2 from the germline V gene are MNHEY and SVGAGI. V dropped 6 bases and J dropped 1; count of bases not matched to a gene: 10. The sample taken for sequencing was PBMCs or a T cell subset sorted from them (not recorded which). The chain carries TRBV6-5 and TRBJ1-5, with 12 bases matching TRBD1. The sequence came from an adult woman who had mild COVID-19 (a few samples of this study predate the infection). Cell type and time point are not known. CDR3 nucleotides: TGTGCCAGCAGCCCCGGGACAGGGGGCGTCCGGAGCAATCAGCCCCAGCATTTT. Its translation: CASSPGTGGVRSNQPQHF.